Following are 5 T cell receptor beta chains from one sample sequenced in a study of liver allograft versus peripheral blood T cells. The overall study: The study compared liver allograft T cell receptor repertoires against peripheral blood repertoires of liver transplant recipients.

MiXCR, applied by TCRdb to the reads, yields one record per CDR3 protein. The table lists approximately 5,200 distinct CDR3 sequences, less than 20% of them singletons. These receptors were collected from a human patient who had a liver transplant. Some T cells may be provided by the graft donor.

The genes are TRBV28 and TRBJ1-1, with a possible D match to TRBD1 (5 bases). The CDR3 contains 15 residues. The V gene lost 5 bases and the J gene lost 1 base, with 14 bases spanning the gap. The germline gives CDR1 MDHEN, CDR2 SYDVKM. CDR3 region: CASSIKDTGNTEAFF. CDR3 bases: TGTGCCAGCAGTATTAAGGACACCGGGAACACTGAAGCTTTCTTT.

This clonotype is classed as medium-sized. The chain links TRBV27 to TRBJ1-1, with D tentatively TRBD1 (6 bases). The CDR3 sequence is 14 residues long. Germline V gene data show CDR1 as MNHEY and CDR2 as SMNVEV (reference sequence). The ends were cut back, 4 bases at V and 6 bases at J, with 15 bases in the middle. The CDR3 spells CASSYGGDLAEAFF. As DNA, the CDR3 is TGTGCCAGCAGTTATGGGGGCGATTTGGCTGAAGCTTTCTTT.

This clonotype was detected a few times. CDR3 sequence (DNA): TGTGCCAGCAGTCCCACATTAGCGGGAGGGATCTACGAGCAGTACTTC. Its translation is CASSPTLAGGIYEQYF. The J gene is TRBJ2-7, the V gene TRBV6-5; 11 bases match TRBD2. The V segment lost 5 bases and the J segment 3 bases; nucleotides outside the gene matches: 9. Germline CDR1 MNHEY, CDR2 SVGAGI. The CDR3 is 16 amino acids.

By sample share, this clonotype is medium-sized. The J gene is TRBJ1-2, the V gene TRBV6-6; D gene uncertain. V was shortened by 7 bases and J by 4 bases, with 16 bases between the two germline ends. CDR1 is MNHNY and CDR2 is SVGAGI in the germline V gene (reference sequence). The CDR3 sequence is 14 residues long. CDR3 sequence reads: CASTDDPTGYGYTF. The CDR3 nucleotides read TGTGCCAGCACTGATGACCCGACGGGCTATGGCTACACCTTC.

In this sample, this clonotype turned up many times. V gene TRBV10-3 combines with J gene TRBJ2-2; 8 positions match TRBD2. V trimming: 4 bases; J trimming: 6 bases; junction bases outside the gene matches: 4. This CDR3 region has 14 residues. The germline V gene has CDR1 ENHRY and CDR2 SYGVKD. CDR3 sequence reads: CAISGGLESGELFF. CDR3 coding DNA: TGTGCCATCAGTGGGGGACTAGAATCCGGGGAGCTGTTTTTT.